The next 18 T cell receptor beta chains were all read from a single sample in a study of blood T cell repertoires in COVID-19. Assay: immunoSEQ multiplex PCR; the TCRdb copy retains only in-frame clones and omits some. The sample carries around 380,000 clones, 81% recorded once. The sample consisted of peripheral blood. All receptors come from a human donor with acute or convalescent COVID-19. The donor label of this sample is uncertain.

A single count supports this clone. The rearrangement uses TRBV5-4 and TRBJ2-4; TRBD2 agrees at 14 bases. Germline V gives CDR1 SGHNT, CDR2 YYREEE (reference sequence). V shed 4 bases, J shed 11 bases, and the junction held 8 bases outside the gene matches. The length of the CDR3 is 15 residues. For the CDR3, the DNA is TGTGCCAGCAGCGGACCGTTGACTAGCGGGGGGGTTCAGTACTTC. Translated, it gives CASSGPLTSGGVQYF.

For the CDR3, the DNA is TGTGCCAGTAATCCCGCGGTGAACACTGAAGCTTTCTTT. It encodes CASNPAVNTEAFF. This chain joins TRBV19 and TRBJ1-1, with D unclear. Germline assignment: CDR1 LNHDA and CDR2 SQIVND (reference sequence). Trimming took 7 bases from V and 0 from J, leaving 9 bases between them. There are 13 residues in the CDR3.

This chain uses TRBV3-1 (or the pseudogene TRBV3-2) with TRBJ2-1, with 15 nucleotides matching TRBD2. CDR3 length equals 16 residues. The V and J ends lost 4 bases and 9 bases, in that order; junction bases with no gene match: 7. From germline, CDR1 is LGHDT and CDR2 YNNKEL (reference sequence). In DNA, the CDR3 is TGTGCCAGCAGCCCCCGGACTAGCGGGAGGGCCAGTGAGCAGTTCTTC. It translates to CASSPRTSGRASEQFF.

The V call is TRBV24-1, the J call TRBJ1-5; D is unclear. V was cut by 7 bases and J by 6 bases, with 15 bases left in between. CDR1 and CDR2 (germline): KGHDR, SFDVKD. The CDR3 length is 14 residues. The CDR3 bases are TGTGCCACCAGGCGGACGGGGAGGACTCAGCCCCAGCATTTT. Its protein is CATRRTGRTQPQHF.

The V call is TRBV5-5, the J call TRBJ2-1; 7 nucleotides match TRBD2. There are 15 residues in the CDR3. V lost 5 bases, J lost 4 bases, and 9 bases stayed unmatched. Per the germline V gene, CDR1 is SGHKS and CDR2 is YYEKEE (reference sequence). The chain's CDR3 is CASSLTLAVYNEQFF. The DNA for the CDR3 is TGTGCCAGCAGTTTGACTCTAGCGGTATACAATGAGCAGTTCTTC.

This clone was picked up one time. The CDR3 bases are TGTGCCAGCAGAGAGACTAGCGTCAATGAGCAGTTCTTC. Residues: CASRETSVNEQFF. V is TRBV2 and J is TRBJ2-1, with 8 bases aligning to TRBD2. Germline-derived CDR1 and CDR2 are SNHLY and FYNNEI. With V trimmed by 6 bases and J by 6 bases, 4 bases remained unmatched. There are 13 residues in the CDR3.

This clone was picked up one time. The CDR3 DNA sequence: TGTGCCAGCAGCTTAGATTCTAGCCGCAGTGAGCAGTTCTTC. It is translated as CASSLDSSRSEQFF. The chain uses TRBV7-2 and TRBJ2-1; TRBD2 might be the D (5 bases). This CDR3 is 14 amino acids long. In germline, CDR1 is SGHTA, CDR2 FQGNSA. Between the trimmed V and J ends, which lost 1 base and 9 bases, there was a span of 13 bases.

The chain couples TRBV6-5 to TRBJ1-2; D gene unclear. Germline loops: CDR1 MNHEY, CDR2 SVGAGI. Deletions cut 4 bases from V and 11 bases from J, with 14 bases between. This CDR3 comprises 12 residues. CDR3 in DNA: TGTGCCAGCAGTTCCGGGGTCGGATATTACACCTTC. Protein sequence: CASSSGVGYYTF.

V usage is TRBV6-1 and J usage is TRBJ1-4, with TRBD1 matching 7 bases. V was clipped by 4 bases and J by 7 bases; unmatched bases: 12. Germline values: CDR1 MNHNS, CDR2 SASEGT. This CDR3 is 16 amino acids long. The CDR3 nucleotides read TGTGCCAGCAGTGCGGGGGGGGTGACAGGGAGTGAAAAACTGTTTTTT. Amino acid sequence: CASSAGGVTGSEKLFF.

This chain connects TRBV5-6 to TRBJ1-4; a weak D match, TRBD1 (5 bases). The CDR3 consists of 15 residues. Deletions cut 3 bases from V and 5 bases from J, with 14 bases between. The germline gives CDR1 SGHDT, CDR2 YYEEEE. CDR3 sequence reads: CASSWGDGLNEKLFF. DNA of the CDR3: TGTGCCAGCAGCTGGGGGGACGGTCTCAATGAAAAACTGTTTTTT.

This chain uses TRBV27 with TRBJ1-1; 7 bases match TRBD1. V shed 4 bases and J 0 bases; nucleotides not matched to a gene: 8. Germline assignment: CDR1 MNHEY and CDR2 SMNVEV (reference sequence). The CDR3 length is 16 residues. CDR3 region: CASSSHRGRMNTEAFF. DNA for the CDR3: TGTGCCAGCAGTTCTCACAGGGGCAGAATGAACACTGAAGCTTTCTTT.

This sequence joins TRBV9 and TRBJ2-1; 14 bases fit TRBD2. V lost 3 bases and J lost 9; bases outside the gene matches: 8. Germline V gene lookup returns CDR1 SGDLS and CDR2 YYNGEE. This CDR3 is built from 16 residues. The CDR3 region has the DNA TGTGCCAGCAGCGCGACGGGACTAGCGGGGGCGGGTGAGCAGTTCTTC. Translation gives CASSATGLAGAGEQFF.

This clone appeared a few times. This chain connects TRBV24-1 to TRBJ1-1; TRBD1 aligns across 9 bases. Trimming removed 7 bases from V and 1 base from J; junction bases left unmatched: 12. This CDR3 spans 17 amino acids. CDR1 and CDR2 (germline): KGHDR, SFDVKD. The CDR3 DNA sequence: TGTGCCACCAGGGAAACCGGGACAGGGTATGAGAACACTGAAGCTTTCTTT. It is translated as CATRETGTGYENTEAFF.

The gene calls are TRBV18 and TRBJ1-5, with 9 bases aligning to TRBD1. V lost 6 bases and J lost 7; bases outside the gene matches: 10. This CDR3 has 15 amino acids. Germline V gives CDR1 KGHSH, CDR2 LQKENI. In DNA form, the CDR3 reads TGTGCCAGCTCCCCAGGACAGGGGCTAGAACAGCCCCAGCATTTT. This codes for CASSPGQGLEQPQHF. The full variable domain, rest sourced from reference TRBV18 and TRBJ1-5, is NAGVMQNPRHLVRRRGQEARLRCSPMKGHSHVYWYRQLPEEGLKFMVYLQKENIIDESGMPKERFSAEFPKEGPSILRIQQVVRGDSAAYFCASSPGQGLEQPQHFGDGTRLSIL.

This clone was detected once. V usage is TRBV5-4 and J usage is TRBJ2-2, with TRBD2 matching over 9 bases. The CDR3 is made up of 16 amino acids. V dropped 3 bases and J dropped 1; count of bases not matched to a gene: 4. Germline CDR1 SGHNT, CDR2 YYREEE (reference sequence). The CDR3 is CASSSRGGRNTGELFF. CDR3 nucleotides: TGTGCCAGCAGCTCGCGGGGGGGGAGGAACACCGGGGAGCTGTTTTTT.

As regards this clone: Other nucleotide sequences from this sample produce the same CDR3. The chain recombines TRBV7-2 with TRBJ1-1, with 7 bases aligning to TRBD1. Germline CDR1 is SGHTA and CDR2 is FQGNSA. The CDR3 sequence is 14 residues long. Losses at the gene ends were 3 bases for V and 2 bases for J; bases not matched to a gene: 3. CDR3 coding DNA: TGTGCCAGCAGCTTGGGACAGCTCAACACTGAAGCTTTCTTT. This encodes CASSLGQLNTEAFF. The full variable domain, rest sourced from reference TRBV7-2 and TRBJ1-1, is GAGVSQSPSNKVTEKGKDVELRCDPISGHTALYWYRQSLGQGLEFLIYFQGNSAPDKSGLPSDRFSAERTGGSVSTLTIQRTQQEDSAVYLCASSLGQLNTEAFFGQGTRLTVV.

The chain joins TRBV15 to TRBJ2-2; maybe TRBD2 (6 bases). V shed 0 bases and J shed 4 bases, with 15 bases lying between them. The CDR3 has 17 amino acids. CDR1 and CDR2 from the germline V gene are LNHNV and YYDKDF (reference sequence). The CDR3 is CATSRDPIGSPTGELFF. In DNA, the CDR3 is TGTGCCACCAGCAGAGATCCGATCGGGAGCCCCACCGGGGAGCTGTTTTTT.

The genes are TRBV3-1 (or the pseudogene TRBV3-2) and TRBJ2-7; 7 bases align to TRBD2. V lost 5 bases and J lost 0; bases outside the gene matches: 4. This CDR3 has 14 amino acids. Germline loops: CDR1 LGHDT, CDR2 YNNKEL (reference sequence). The CDR3 reads CASSTRGSSYEQYF. The CDR3 DNA follows: TGTGCCAGCAGCACGCGGGGGAGCTCCTACGAGCAGTACTTC.